What follows are 13 T cell receptor beta chains derived from one specimen sequenced in a study of T cells in Graves' hyperthyroidism and ophthalmopathy. The CDR3 regions of TCR beta were amplified from RNA transcripts. HTBI primers were employed in a first-round RT-PCR of the TCR CDR3. TCRdb re-called the multiplex PCR reads with MiXCR, one entry per CDR3 protein. This table has about 380,000 distinct CDR3 sequences, about 14% appearing once. Sequencing was carried out using blood. The receptors stem from a woman aged 60-70 years with Graves' hyperthyroidism.

This clonotype was found many times. The V and J genes are TRBV30 and TRBJ1-5; D unresolved. Germline CDR1 reads GTSNPN; CDR2 reads SVGIG (reference sequence). V lost 0 bases and J lost 0, with 15 bases in between. The CDR3 has 17 residues. CDR3 nucleotides: TGTGCCTGGAGTGTGGGAGCTCCCGATTATAGCAATCAGCCCCAGCATTTT. Protein sequence: CAWSVGAPDYSNQPQHF.

This clonotype was recorded many times. The chain has TRBV20-1 and TRBJ1-5, with D unresolved. Germline V gene lookup returns CDR1 DFQATT and CDR2 SNEGSKA (reference sequence). The CDR3 runs to 14 residues. V dropped 3 bases and J dropped 0 bases, with 9 bases sitting between them. The CDR3 DNA reads as TGCAGTGCTAGCCCAGCGGATAGCAATCAGCCCCAGCATTTT. It specifies CSASPADSNQPQHF.

Ten or more counts support this clonotype. CDR3 protein: CAVGGGRGVEQYF. The CDR3 DNA reads as TGTGCTGTAGGGGGCGGGAGGGGAGTCGAGCAGTACTTC. This sequence joins TRBV27 and TRBJ2-7; TRBD2 matches at 9 bases. The germline CDR1 and CDR2 sequences are MNHEY and SMNVEV (reference sequence). The CDR3 consists of 13 residues.

This clonotype was observed many times. CDR3 amino acids: CASRADSYEQYF. The CDR3 coding sequence is TGCGCCAGCAGAGCAGATTCCTACGAGCAGTACTTC. This chain joins TRBV5-1 and TRBJ2-7, with D unclear. Germline V gene lookup returns CDR1 SGHRS and CDR2 YFSETQ. V was shortened by 5 bases and J by 1 base, with 7 bases between the two germline ends. The CDR3 sequence is 12 residues long.

There are a few counts of this clonotype. The chain joins TRBV19 to TRBJ2-7; D might be TRBD1 (7 bases). Germline CDR1 and CDR2: LNHDA and SQIVND (reference sequence). V was pared by 4 bases and J by 2 bases, with 21 bases between. The CDR3 covers 17 residues. CDR3 nucleotide sequence: TGTGCCAGTAGTAACCTAATGGACAGGAGGGTGCCCTACGAGCAGTACTTC. Translation gives CASSNLMDRRVPYEQYF.

The gene calls are TRBV5-4 and TRBJ2-5; 9 positions match TRBD2. V was pared by 3 bases and J by 3 bases, with 6 bases of the junction left unmatched. Germline V gene data show CDR1 as SGHNT and CDR2 as YYREEE (reference sequence). The CDR3 sequence is 15 residues long. For the CDR3, the DNA is TGTGCCAGCAGCTCATTAGCGGGAGAGGAAGAGACCCAGTACTTC. This codes for CASSSLAGEEETQYF.

This chain uses TRBV24-1 with TRBJ1-1; 10 bases are shared with TRBD1. The CDR3 contains 14 residues. J lost 7 bases, V lost 6 bases, and 7 bases had no gene match. Germline V gene sequence: CDR1 KGHDR, CDR2 SFDVKD. The CDR3, as DNA: TGTGCCACCAGTCCCGGGACAGGGGCCCATGAAGCTTTCTTT. It translates to CATSPGTGAHEAFF.

The V gene is TRBV7-2, the J gene TRBJ1-6; 8 bases map to TRBD1. This CDR3 comprises 15 residues. V dropped 6 bases and J dropped 5; count of bases not matched to a gene: 6. The V gene's germline CDR1 is SGHTA and CDR2 FQGNSA. The CDR3 is CASRDRVSHNSPLHF. CDR3 nucleotides: TGTGCCAGCAGGGACAGGGTCTCTCATAATTCACCCCTCCACTTT.

About this clonotype itself: This may be a read error, as it is one base from a much larger clone. The V and J genes are TRBV5-4 and TRBJ2-5; D remains unclear. V was cut by 1 base and J by 1 base, with 2 bases left in between. Germline V gene lookup returns CDR1 SGHNT and CDR2 YYREEE (reference sequence). The CDR3 length is 12 residues. CDR3 sequence reads: CASSLIQETQYF. Here the CDR3 DNA reads TGTGCCAGCAGCTTGATCCAAGAGACCCAGTACTTC.

The rearrangement links TRBV4-1 to TRBJ1-1; possible D gene TRBD1, 6 bases. The germline V and J ends were trimmed by 3 bases and 3 bases, with 8 bases remaining between them. The CDR3 consists of 13 residues. The V gene's germline CDR1 is MGHRA and CDR2 YSYEKL. The CDR3 here is CASSHKGDTEAFF. Here the CDR3 DNA reads TGCGCCAGCAGCCATAAGGGGGACACTGAAGCTTTCTTT.

This clonotype appeared many times. The chain carries TRBV29-1 and TRBJ2-3; tentative D call: TRBD2 (6 bases). The germline V gene encodes CDR1 SQVTM and CDR2 ANQGSEA. V gave up 6 bases and J gave up 3 bases, with 19 bases separating them. The length of the CDR3 is 15 residues. CDR3 DNA sequence: TGCAGCGTCGACCTTAGCGGAAAGGGTACAGATACGCAGTATTTT. Amino acid sequence: CSVDLSGKGTDTQYF.

Comments on this clonotype: One end of the junction fails to match germline, which may point to a read error. The chain combines TRBV4-3 with TRBJ1-5; no clear D gene. The CDR3 consists of 8 residues. The germline gives CDR1 LGHNA, CDR2 YSLEER. The CDR3 loop reads CASSQGYF. The CDR3 region has the DNA TGCGCCAGCAGCCAAGGGTATTTT.

This clonotype appeared many times. The V and J genes are TRBV18 and TRBJ1-6; 8 bases are shared with TRBD1. Per germline, CDR1 KGHSH and CDR2 LQKENI. CDR3 size: 15 residues. V shed 6 bases, J shed 5 bases, and the junction held 6 bases outside the gene matches. The CDR3 nucleotides are TGTGCCAGCTCTCACGGGACAGGAGATAATTCACCCCTCCACTTT. Protein: CASSHGTGDNSPLHF.